This paragraph reports one T cell receptor beta chain. The target antigen is unknown. These data are taken from a study of cytomegalovirus exposure and HLA in healthy donors. V lost 1 base to trimming and J lost 0 bases, with 11 bases between them. CDR1 SGHRS and CDR2 YFSETQ come from the germline V gene. The CDR3 has 15 residues. Study-wide results and limits: A later analysis found most CMV-associated TCR beta chains apparently HLA-restricted.

PCR was performed using 60 Vbeta and 13 Jbeta primers. Assay used: immunoSEQ multiplex PCR; TCRdb lists only in-frame clones, some missing. Recorded here are 60,000 or so clones; the top ten clones represent roughly 9.6%. The sequence was collected from a man aged 45-65 years in good health and CMV-seropositive. The chain links TRBV5-1 to TRBJ2-7; no clear D gene. What was sequenced was PBMCs. The CDR3 spells CASSLIGFSSYEQYF. The CDR3 nucleotides are TGCGCCAGCAGCTTGATCGGTTTTAGCTCCTACGAGCAGTACTTC. Looking up the rest from reference TRBV5-1 and TRBJ2-7 gives the full variable domain: KAGVTQTPRYLIKTRGQQVTLSCSPISGHRSVSWYQQTPGQGLQFLFEYFSETQRNKGNFPGRFSGRQFSNSRSEMNVSTLELGDSALYLCASSLIGFSSYEQYFGPGTRLTVT.